This T cell receptor beta chain was found in a study of a mutant IDH1 vaccine in newly diagnosed glioma. About the study: Those enrolled had earlier been treated with radiotherapy, temozolomide, or both, mostly both.

Time point described: week 23, last vaccination. Vaccinated patients received 300 ug of mutant IDH1 20-mer peptide per dose, with topical imiquimod. Each of the donors came in with new WHO grade 3 or 4 astrocytomas that were IDH1-mutant and ATRX-lost. This clone was seen once. Its matching antigen is unknown. Germline V gene data show CDR1 as WNHNN and CDR2 as SYGVQD (reference sequence). The V end was cut by 3 bases, the J end by 1 base, with 12 bases between. The CDR3 runs 15 residues. The repertoire was sequenced with immunoSEQ multiplex PCR; TCRdb's copy has only in-frame clones and lacks some. Of about 65,000 clones listed, around 83% are singletons.

The receptor's source is a young man with glioma. The chain carries TRBV10-1 and TRBJ1-1; no clear D gene. Sequencing used PBMCs, obtained from a glioma patient whose treatment included an IDH1 peptide vaccine. This CDR3 is CASSEGGRTNTEAFF. The CDR3 DNA reads TGCGCCAGCAGTGAAGGTGGACGGACGAACACTGAAGCTTTCTTT.